The 12 T cell receptor beta chains below all came from one sample that was sequenced in a study of prognosis after radiotherapy for stage I lung cancer. From genomic DNA, two-round multiplex PCR was used to amplify TCR beta CDR3. TRBV and TRBJ genes each had their own specific primers in first-round PCR. TCRdb ran MiXCR on the multiplex PCR reads and lists one entry per CDR3 protein. The profile shows approximately 51,000 distinct CDR3 sequences, roughly 35% of them singletons. Material: PBMCs, obtained before or after stereotactic body radiation therapy (not recorded which). The source is a donor over 45 with non-small cell lung cancer.

This clonotype has at least ten counts. The rearrangement links TRBV2 to TRBJ2-3; D may correspond to TRBD1 or TRBD2 (5 bases each). The CDR3 extends over 15 amino acids. The V end was cut by 8 bases, the J end by 0 bases, with 15 bases between. CDR1 is SNHLY and CDR2 is FYNNEI in the germline V gene. The CDR3 coding sequence is TGTGCCAGCCAGGGCCCTCAGCGGAGCACAGATACGCAGTATTTT. Translated: CASQGPQRSTDTQYF.

This clonotype was counted ten times or more. The rearrangement uses TRBV2 and TRBJ1-5; perhaps TRBD1 as D (6 bases). CDR1 is SNHLY and CDR2 is FYNNEI in the germline V gene. This CDR3 spans 15 amino acids. Deletions cut 5 bases from V and 0 bases from J, with 11 bases between. The CDR3 protein is CASSLSGDSNQPQHF. CDR3 sequence (DNA): TGTGCCAGCAGTTTATCAGGGGATAGCAATCAGCCCCAGCATTTT.

This clonotype was detected once. A clone one base away is much larger, so this may be a read error. The V gene is TRBV6-2 or TRBV6-3, the J gene TRBJ2-5; D may be TRBD2 (6 bases). The CDR3 is made up of 15 amino acids. Germline values: CDR1 MNHEY, CDR2 SVGEGT. V was trimmed by 6 bases and J by 4 bases, leaving 18 bases between them. For the CDR3, the DNA is TGTGCCAGCAGACAACCGGGACGGGGGTCAGAGACCCAGTACTTC. Protein product: CASRQPGRGSETQYF.

This sequence joins TRBV7-2 and TRBJ2-1, with TRBD1 matching 8 bases. There are 14 residues in the CDR3. Trimming removed 7 bases from V and 9 bases from J; junction bases left unmatched: 11. Germline values: CDR1 SGHTA, CDR2 FQGNSA. CDR3 in DNA: TGTGCCAGCATCTTTCGGACAGGGCCGTGTGAGCAGTTCTTC. It is translated as CASIFRTGPCEQFF.

This chain uses TRBV7-3 with TRBJ2-1, with 9 bases aligning to TRBD2. Losses at the gene ends were 2 bases for V and 7 bases for J; bases not matched to a gene: 6. Per germline, CDR1 SGHTA and CDR2 FQGTGA. The CDR3 has 15 amino acids. CDR3 amino acids: CASSLGGRGENEQFF. For the CDR3, the DNA is TGTGCCAGCAGCTTAGGCGGGAGGGGTGAAAATGAGCAGTTCTTC.

V is TRBV5-1 and J is TRBJ2-1; D gene ambiguous. This CDR3 is built from 15 residues. With 2 bases removed from V and 5 bases from J, the gap between germline ends came to 14 bases. Germline CDR1 and CDR2: SGHRS and YFSETQ. The CDR3 reads CASSFNSWDNNEQFF. The CDR3 DNA reads as TGCGCCAGCAGCTTTAATAGCTGGGATAACAATGAGCAGTTCTTC.

The table lists this clonotype with many counts. The V gene is TRBV12-3 or TRBV12-4, the J gene TRBJ1-1; D may be TRBD1 (5 bases). CDR3 length: 13 amino acids. The germline V and J ends were trimmed by 4 bases and 12 bases, with 18 bases remaining between them. The DNA of the CDR3 is TGTGCCAGCAGTTACCATCCCGGGGGGAATCCTTTCTTT. Translated: CASSYHPGGNPFF.

There are many counts of this clonotype. The V gene is TRBV20-1, the J gene TRBJ2-5; 16 bases are shared with TRBD2. The germline V gene has CDR1 DFQATT and CDR2 SNEGSKA (reference sequence). With V trimmed by 1 base and J by 9 bases, 5 bases remained unmatched. The CDR3 extends over 15 amino acids. CDR3 in DNA: TGCAGTGCTAGAGGACCGGGACTAGCGGGGGGGGCCCAGTACTTC. Protein: CSARGPGLAGGAQYF.

This clonotype was seen at least ten times. V and J are TRBV28 and TRBJ1-1; a possible D gene is TRBD1 (6 bases). Germline-derived CDR1 and CDR2 are MDHEN and SYDVKM. Between the trimmed V and J ends, which lost 6 bases and 4 bases, there was a span of 9 bases. The CDR3 has 12 residues. The CDR3 protein is CASRGGGTEAFF. CDR3 nucleotides: TGTGCCAGCAGAGGGGGAGGCACTGAAGCTTTCTTT.

A word on this clonotype: A much larger clone differs from this one at a single base, so this may be a read error. The chain uses TRBV5-6 and TRBJ2-5; TRBD1 aligns across 7 bases. The length of the CDR3 is 11 residues. CDR1 is SGHDT, CDR2 YYEEEE, per germline. DNA of the CDR3: TGTGCCAGCAGCTTGATGGGACAGCCCTTCTTC. It codes for CASSLMGQPFF.

This clonotype was found many times. The CDR3 nucleotides are TGTGCCAGCAGTACCGGAGGGAGCTATATCTTAACCCAGTACTTC. It yields the protein CASSTGGSYILTQYF. V is TRBV5-8 and J is TRBJ2-5; TRBD2 is a possible D gene (6 bases). The CDR3 spans 15 residues. Germline CDR1 SGHTS, CDR2 YDEGEE. Trimming cost V 5 bases and J 8 bases, with 22 bases left between them.

Ten or more counts support this clonotype. The V gene is TRBV19, the J gene TRBJ2-1; TRBD1 aligns across 9 bases. V was clipped by 4 bases and J by 9 bases; unmatched bases: 10. CDR1 and CDR2 from the germline V gene are LNHDA and SQIVND (reference sequence). The CDR3 runs to 15 residues. CDR3 nucleotide sequence: TGTGCCAGTAGTAGGGGACAGGGTGGAAGAGGTGAGCAGTTCTTC. Translated: CASSRGQGGRGEQFF.